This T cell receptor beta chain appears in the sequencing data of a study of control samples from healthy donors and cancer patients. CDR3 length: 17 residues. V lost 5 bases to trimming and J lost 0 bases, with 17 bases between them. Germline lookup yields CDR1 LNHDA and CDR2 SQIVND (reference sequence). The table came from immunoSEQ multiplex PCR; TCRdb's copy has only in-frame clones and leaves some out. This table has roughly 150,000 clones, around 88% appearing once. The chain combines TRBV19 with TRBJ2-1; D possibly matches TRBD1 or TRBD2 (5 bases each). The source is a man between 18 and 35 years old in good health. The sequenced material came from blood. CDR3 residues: CASSARDRRSSYNEQFF. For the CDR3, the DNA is TGTGCCAGTAGTGCCCGGGACCGCCGGAGCTCCTACAATGAGCAGTTCTTC.